This TCR beta chain was sequenced for a study of blood T cell repertoires in COVID-19. On the study more broadly: Acute and convalescent COVID-19 samples came from the United States, Italy and Spain. The cDNA or gDNA used as material had been derived from T cells, B-cell-depleted T cells, or PBMCs.

CDR1 is MNHEY, CDR2 SVGAGI, per germline. The CDR3 has 13 residues. Trimming left V 2 bases short and J 2 bases short, with 6 bases between. Under the authors' procedure: Amplification with reference gene primers provided the estimates of nucleated cell counts. Produced via immunoSEQ multiplex PCR; TCRdb's table is partial and in-frame only. V and J calls and clone size are those listed in that table; D and trimming were worked out from the DNA. The sample includes 150,000 or so clones, around 86% of them seen just once. The chain couples TRBV6-5 to TRBJ1-2; unclear D gene. Sequenced material: peripheral blood. The TCR comes from a man between 65 and 85 years old who had recovered from COVID-19. This CDR3 is CASSYAQNYGYTF. The DNA of the CDR3 is TGTGCCAGCAGTTACGCACAGAACTATGGCTACACCTTC.